The clone carrying this TCR beta chain was counted only a few times. Its antigen is unidentified. Donors each provided approximately 9.6 milliliters of peripheral blood. Each sample yielded at least 7 million isolated PBMCs. Alongside a J-beta primer mix, a sample-barcoded 5' primer served in a second PCR lasting 7 to 11 cycles. TCRdb re-called the 5' RACE reads through MiXCR, storing one row per CDR3 protein. The table lists about 670,000 distinct CDR3 sequences, roughly 43% of them singletons. The source of the sample is a study of blood T cells in healthy people across ages. Whole-study context: Every two T cells gave about one barcoded beta molecule via template switching.

General study results and limits: When set beside aged donors, long-lived donors presented more naive CD4+ cells and higher diversity.

V lost 4 bases, J lost 4 bases, and 16 bases lay in between. CDR3 length: 15 amino acids. Germline V gives CDR1 MGHRA, CDR2 YSYEKL. This chain connects TRBV4-1 to TRBJ1-2; D is unresolved. The receptor comes from a man older than 75 in good health. The sequenced material came from blood. The CDR3 region has the DNA TGCGCCAGCAGCCCTCCAGCGGCTTCGCGCTATGGCTACACCTTC. This gives the protein CASSPPAASRYGYTF.